This T cell receptor (beta chain) was captured by sequencing in a study of blood T cell repertoires in COVID-19 (dated by TCRdb to the early 2020s). Notes on the research overall: Collaborator samples came from the United States, Italy and Spain and covered acute and convalescent phases of COVID-19. The material from the prospective study consisted of cDNA or gDNA derived from T cells, B-cell-depleted T cells, or PBMCs. Deeply sampled blood TCRbeta repertoires from subjects exposed to, actively infected with, or recovered from COVID-19 were included in the dataset. The repertoires were released in a freely available public database meant as a resource for research on the immune response to SARS-CoV-2. The samples were drawn from the first 160 participants of the ongoing ImmuneRACE study and from under 1,500 subjects provided by 6 global collaborators. A de-identified subject ID, COVID-19 status, age in years and sex were almost always included in the sample metadata. Where available, HLA class I and class II types were obtained from metadata supplied by the sample provider rather than from assay-based typing.

Collaborating institutions collected whole blood in K2EDTA tubes following their own protocols. For TCRbeta analysis, collaborator samples were shipped as frozen whole blood, as isolated PBMCs, or as DNA extracted from either sample type. V is shortened by 5 bases, J by 1 base, and the region joining them spans 16 bases. The CDR3, from cysteine to phenylalanine, totals 16 residues. This entry keeps only the CDR3 DNA: 48 bases, framed from base 1. CDR1 and CDR2 are drawn from the germline V gene (reference sequence): LNHDA, SQIVND. Of note for this clone: Its antigen specificity is not known. Within one base of it there is no much larger clone, and no base qualities were kept.

Broader findings and caveats from the paper: The amount of clinical and demographic metadata varied by source and participant and was provided uncurated.

TCRbeta CDR3 regions were amplified from genomic DNA using the immunoSEQ Assay, a bias-controlled multiplex PCR. In the paper's pipeline: Within the assay, amplification of reference gene primers was used to estimate how many nucleated cells each sample contained. To quantify the absolute abundance of each unique TCRbeta CDR3 rearrangement, sequence reads were collapsed and filtered. For each sample, productive Simpson clonality was calculated by taking the square root of Simpson's diversity index across productive rearrangements. Held by TCRdb, this immuneACCESS table contains in-frame sequences only and omits some clones. Under half of the omission traces to an unresolved V gene where checked; the cause of the rest is unknown. The V and J calls and clone size come from that table; D and trimming were worked out from the DNA. For this sample there are roughly 100,000 clones; 75% to 95% appear just once. The top ten constitute about 5% of the sample.

The chain is encoded by TRBV19 joined to TRBJ2-3, and possibly TRBD2, on 6 matching bases. The sample taken for sequencing was peripheral blood. The TCR originated in a man over 45 with acute or convalescent COVID-19. In nucleotides, the sequence is TGTGCCAGTAGTCGCGGGGTAGCGCCCCGCACAGATACGCAGTATTTT. It codes for CASSRGVAPRTDTQYF.